A selection of T cell receptor beta chains follows, all from one sample in a study of blood T cells in healthy people across ages. Via MiXCR, TCRdb re-called the 5' RACE reads, giving one row per CDR3 protein. The sample yields approximately 1.5 million distinct CDR3 sequences, roughly 43% seen once. Input material: blood. Receptor source: a woman aged 18-29 years in good health. CDR3s include the opening cysteine and the closing phenylalanine or tryptophan. The order of the fields is J gene, V gene, D gene, clone size, CDR3 DNA, CDR3 protein. The D gene is left open where the match is weak. A row's size may be missing; if present it is once, few, many or a size class.

J gene: TRBJ2-7
V gene: TRBV4-1
D gene: -
clone size: -
CDR3 DNA: TGCACCAGCAGCCATGTCCCTGGGGATACCTACGAGCAGTACTTC
CDR3 protein: CTSSHVPGDTYEQYF

J gene: TRBJ2-7
V gene: TRBV3-1
D gene: TRBD1
clone size: -
CDR3 DNA: TGTGCCAGCAGCCAAGAGCCCGGGACAGACCACGAGCAGTACTTC
CDR3 protein: CASSQEPGTDHEQYF

J gene: TRBJ1-1
V gene: TRBV29-1
D gene: -
clone size: -
CDR3 DNA: TGCAGCGTTGTCAAGGGGACTGAAGCTTTCTTT
CDR3 protein: CSVVKGTEAFF

J gene: TRBJ2-3
V gene: TRBV6-6
D gene: TRBD2
clone size: many
CDR3 DNA: TGTGCCAGCAGTTACCCCACTAGCGGGGGACCCACAGATACGCAGTATTTT
CDR3 protein: CASSYPTSGGPTDTQYF

J gene: TRBJ1-1
V gene: TRBV9
D gene: -
clone size: -
CDR3 DNA: TGTGCCAGCAGCGGATCCCCGGCAGCCAACACTGAAGCTTTCTTT
CDR3 protein: CASSGSPAANTEAFF

J gene: TRBJ2-1
V gene: TRBV4-1
D gene: TRBD1
clone size: few
CDR3 DNA: TGCGCCAGCAGCCAGCCCCGGGACAGGGGCCACAATGAGCAGTTCTTC
CDR3 protein: CASSQPRDRGHNEQFF

J gene: TRBJ1-6
V gene: TRBV6-2/TRBV6-3
D gene: -
clone size: -
CDR3 DNA: TGTGCCAGCAGTTACGGTTACGTGTCACCCCTCCACTTT
CDR3 protein: CASSYGYVSPLHF

J gene: TRBJ2-7
V gene: TRBV27
D gene: -
clone size: -
CDR3 DNA: TGTGCCAGCAGTGTGACAGTCACCTACGAGCAGTACTTC
CDR3 protein: CASSVTVTYEQYF

J gene: TRBJ2-1
V gene: TRBV30
D gene: -
clone size: -
CDR3 DNA: TGTGCCTGGAGGGTGGCGGGCGGTACAAGTGAGCAGTTCTTC
CDR3 protein: CAWRVAGGTSEQFF

J gene: TRBJ1-2
V gene: TRBV9
D gene: -
clone size: -
CDR3 DNA: TGTGCCAGCAGCCATCGCATCTATGGCTACACCTTC
CDR3 protein: CASSHRIYGYTF

J gene: TRBJ2-7
V gene: TRBV12-3/TRBV12-4
D gene: -
clone size: -
CDR3 DNA: TGTGCCAGCAGTTTAAGCGTCGTGGGCTACGAGCAGTACTTC
CDR3 protein: CASSLSVVGYEQYF

J gene: TRBJ2-1
V gene: TRBV24-1
D gene: -
clone size: once
CDR3 DNA: TGTGCCACCAGTGCGGACTCGAGCTCCTACAATGAGCAGTTCTTC
CDR3 protein: CATSADSSSYNEQFF

J gene: TRBJ1-2
V gene: TRBV18
D gene: -
clone size: -
CDR3 DNA: TGTGCCAGCTCACCGCCGGGGACCGCCCCGCATGGCTACACCTTC
CDR3 protein: CASSPPGTAPHGYTF

J gene: TRBJ2-7
V gene: TRBV20-1
D gene: TRBD2
clone size: many
CDR3 DNA: TGCAGTGCTAGAGAACTAGCGGGAACCCCAATGATTAGGGAGCAGTACTTC
CDR3 protein: CSARELAGTPMIREQYF

J gene: TRBJ1-2
V gene: TRBV12-3/TRBV12-4
D gene: TRBD1
clone size: -
CDR3 DNA: TGTGCCAGCAGTGCGGGCGGGACAGTGAACTATGGCTACGCCTTC
CDR3 protein: CASSAGGTVNYGYAF

J gene: TRBJ1-2
V gene: TRBV3-1
D gene: -
clone size: -
CDR3 DNA: TGTGCCAGCAGCCAAGACAAGCGCGGCTACACCTTC
CDR3 protein: CASSQDKRGYTF

J gene: TRBJ1-6
V gene: TRBV7-2
D gene: -
clone size: -
CDR3 DNA: TGTGCCAGCAGTTCCAACAGGAATTCACCCCTCCACTTT
CDR3 protein: CASSSNRNSPLHF

J gene: TRBJ2-7
V gene: TRBV10-3
D gene: -
clone size: -
CDR3 DNA: TGTGCCATCAGGGAAGGAACGGGACATGGCTACGAGCAGTACTTC
CDR3 protein: CAIREGTGHGYEQYF

J gene: TRBJ2-4
V gene: TRBV6-5
D gene: TRBD2
clone size: few
CDR3 DNA: TGTGCCAGCAGTTACTCGGGGACTAGCGGGAGTGACATTCAGTACTTC
CDR3 protein: CASSYSGTSGSDIQYF

J gene: TRBJ2-3
V gene: TRBV12-3/TRBV12-4
D gene: TRBD2
clone size: few
CDR3 DNA: TGTGCCAGCAGTCCCCCTAGCGGGAGCACAGATACGCAGTATTTT
CDR3 protein: CASSPPSGSTDTQYF

J gene: TRBJ2-3
V gene: TRBV20-1
D gene: -
clone size: -
CDR3 DNA: TGCAGTGCCTCCCGGGGGCGGGGAGCTACAGATACGCAGTATTTT
CDR3 protein: CSASRGRGATDTQYF

J gene: TRBJ1-5
V gene: TRBV7-2
D gene: TRBD1
clone size: -
CDR3 DNA: TGTGCCAGCAGCTTAAAAGGGTGGACAGGCGGGAATCAGCCCCAGCATTTT
CDR3 protein: CASSLKGWTGGNQPQHF

J gene: TRBJ1-1
V gene: TRBV20-1
D gene: -
clone size: -
CDR3 DNA: TGCAGTGCTAGAGTGCCAGGCCTCAAATCGAACACTGAAGCTTTCTTT
CDR3 protein: CSARVPGLKSNTEAFF

J gene: TRBJ1-5
V gene: TRBV27
D gene: -
clone size: few
CDR3 DNA: TGTGCCAGCAGTTTATTTCCCAATCAGCCCCAGCATTTT
CDR3 protein: CASSLFPNQPQHF

J gene: TRBJ1-2
V gene: TRBV7-9
D gene: -
clone size: -
CDR3 DNA: TGTGCCAGCATTAAGACAGGTTCTGATACTAACTATGGCTACACCTTC
CDR3 protein: CASIKTGSDTNYGYTF

J gene: TRBJ2-3
V gene: TRBV11-2
D gene: -
clone size: few
CDR3 DNA: TGTGCCAGCAGCGCCGCTCGGACCATCACAGATACGCAGTATTTT
CDR3 protein: CASSAARTITDTQYF

J gene: TRBJ2-7
V gene: TRBV5-1
D gene: TRBD2
clone size: -
CDR3 DNA: TGCGCCAGCAGCGGATTAGCGGGAGTGACCTACGAGCAGTACTTC
CDR3 protein: CASSGLAGVTYEQYF

J gene: TRBJ1-1
V gene: TRBV5-1
D gene: -
clone size: -
CDR3 DNA: TGCGCCAGCGCATACACCATGAACACTGAAGCTTTCTTT
CDR3 protein: CASAYTMNTEAFF

J gene: TRBJ1-1
V gene: TRBV6-5
D gene: -
clone size: -
CDR3 DNA: TGTGCCAGCAGTTACGCCGGACAGATGAACACTGAAGCTTTCTTT
CDR3 protein: CASSYAGQMNTEAFF

J gene: TRBJ2-1
V gene: TRBV7-9
D gene: TRBD2
clone size: -
CDR3 DNA: TGTGCCAGCAGCCGATCGCCTAGCGGCTACTTTTACAATGAGCAGTTCTTC
CDR3 protein: CASSRSPSGYFYNEQFF

J gene: TRBJ2-5
V gene: TRBV2
D gene: TRBD2
clone size: once
CDR3 DNA: TGTGCCAGCAGCTTTACGAAGGCTAGCGGGGGCCAAGAGACCCAGTACTTC
CDR3 protein: CASSFTKASGGQETQYF

J gene: TRBJ1-1
V gene: TRBV4-1
D gene: -
clone size: -
CDR3 DNA: TGCGCCAGCGTCGGGTTTCCGGGGGTTCTGGGTGAAGCTTTCTTT
CDR3 protein: CASVGFPGVLGEAFF

J gene: TRBJ1-1
V gene: TRBV27
D gene: -
clone size: -
CDR3 DNA: TGTGCCAGCAGTCCCCGCCGGGCCACTGAAGCTTTCTTT
CDR3 protein: CASSPRRATEAFF

J gene: TRBJ1-6
V gene: TRBV20-1
D gene: -
clone size: -
CDR3 DNA: TGCAGTGCTAGGGTTTATTCCTATAATTCACCCCTCCACTTT
CDR3 protein: CSARVYSYNSPLHF

J gene: TRBJ2-7
V gene: TRBV29-1
D gene: -
clone size: -
CDR3 DNA: TGCAGCGTTGGTGAGGGAGGTAACGAGCAGTACTTC
CDR3 protein: CSVGEGGNEQYF

J gene: TRBJ1-5
V gene: TRBV7-6
D gene: TRBD1
clone size: -
CDR3 DNA: TGTGCCAGCAGCCCAACGACAGGGTTGTTGGGTCAGCCCCAGCATTTT
CDR3 protein: CASSPTTGLLGQPQHF

J gene: TRBJ1-2
V gene: TRBV20-1
D gene: TRBD1
clone size: few
CDR3 DNA: TGCAGTGCACTGGACAGGGGGGAGTATGGCTACACCTTC
CDR3 protein: CSALDRGEYGYTF

J gene: TRBJ1-6
V gene: TRBV15
D gene: -
clone size: -
CDR3 DNA: TGTGCCACCAGCGCCGATTGGTATAATTCACCCCTCCACTTT
CDR3 protein: CATSADWYNSPLHF

J gene: TRBJ2-7
V gene: TRBV4-3
D gene: -
clone size: -
CDR3 DNA: TGCGCCAGCAGCACACTGACAGGAGAGGGCTACGAGCAGTACTTC
CDR3 protein: CASSTLTGEGYEQYF

J gene: TRBJ2-1
V gene: TRBV3-1
D gene: TRBD2
clone size: -
CDR3 DNA: TGTGCCAGCAGCCGATTTTCTAGCGGGGACTACAATGAGCAGTTCTTC
CDR3 protein: CASSRFSSGDYNEQFF

J gene: TRBJ2-1
V gene: TRBV7-2
D gene: TRBD2
clone size: -
CDR3 DNA: TGTGCCAGCAGCTCTAGCGGGGGCGGGGATGAGCAGTTCTTC
CDR3 protein: CASSSSGGGDEQFF

J gene: TRBJ2-7
V gene: TRBV28
D gene: -
clone size: -
CDR3 DNA: TGTGCCAGCAGGGGCAGGGGAACCAACGAGCAGTACTTC
CDR3 protein: CASRGRGTNEQYF

J gene: TRBJ2-6
V gene: TRBV7-9
D gene: -
clone size: -
CDR3 DNA: TGTGCCAGCAGCTTAGCGACGGCAGAATTAACTGGGGCCAACGTCCTGACTTTC
CDR3 protein: CASSLATAELTGANVLTF

J gene: TRBJ1-5
V gene: TRBV4-1
D gene: -
clone size: -
CDR3 DNA: TGCGCCAGCAGCCGCCGGGAGGCTAGCAATCAGCCCCAGCATTTT
CDR3 protein: CASSRREASNQPQHF

J gene: TRBJ2-2
V gene: TRBV12-3/TRBV12-4
D gene: -
clone size: once
CDR3 DNA: TGTGCCAGCAGGGGTGTGGAAGGGGGCACCGGGGAGCTGTTTTTT
CDR3 protein: CASRGVEGGTGELFF

J gene: TRBJ1-2
V gene: TRBV20-1
D gene: -
clone size: -
CDR3 DNA: TGCAGTGCTAGACAAGACCGCGACACCTTC
CDR3 protein: CSARQDRDTF

J gene: TRBJ1-1
V gene: TRBV7-3
D gene: -
clone size: -
CDR3 DNA: TGTGCCAGCAGCTTAAACCCCCCTTATTGGGTGAGCACTGAAGCTTTCTTT
CDR3 protein: CASSLNPPYWVSTEAFF

J gene: TRBJ2-7
V gene: TRBV12-3/TRBV12-4
D gene: -
clone size: -
CDR3 DNA: TGTGCCAGCAGTCCCGAGGGGGACCGGGCCTACGAGCAGTACTTC
CDR3 protein: CASSPEGDRAYEQYF

J gene: TRBJ1-2
V gene: TRBV12-3/TRBV12-4
D gene: -
clone size: -
CDR3 DNA: TGTGCCAGCAGTTTAAGTCGGGAGTGGGACTATGGCTACACCTTC
CDR3 protein: CASSLSREWDYGYTF

J gene: TRBJ2-7
V gene: TRBV11-1
D gene: TRBD2
clone size: -
CDR3 DNA: TGTGCCAGCAGCCCCGGGACTAGCAAAATCTACGAGCAGTACTTC
CDR3 protein: CASSPGTSKIYEQYF

J gene: TRBJ1-5
V gene: TRBV20-1
D gene: -
clone size: -
CDR3 DNA: TGCAGTGCTAGACCCAGGGACCTCAATCAGCCCCAGCATTTT
CDR3 protein: CSARPRDLNQPQHF

J gene: TRBJ1-1
V gene: TRBV11-1
D gene: TRBD1
clone size: -
CDR3 DNA: TGTGCCAGCAGCTCGGACAGGGGGCTTGGTGAAGCTTTCTTT
CDR3 protein: CASSSDRGLGEAFF

J gene: TRBJ1-5
V gene: TRBV20-1
D gene: -
clone size: -
CDR3 DNA: TGCAGTGCTAGAGCCCCGGGACAAGGCAATCAGCCCCAGCATTTT
CDR3 protein: CSARAPGQGNQPQHF

J gene: TRBJ2-7
V gene: TRBV12-3/TRBV12-4
D gene: -
clone size: few
CDR3 DNA: TGTGCCAGCAGTTTGAGAGGGGCGCGGAACGAGCAGTACTTC
CDR3 protein: CASSLRGARNEQYF

J gene: TRBJ2-3
V gene: TRBV5-1
D gene: -
clone size: few
CDR3 DNA: TGCGCCAGCAGCTTAAGTAGCGCCTATACGCAGTATTTT
CDR3 protein: CASSLSSAYTQYF